Listed below are T cell receptor beta chains from one sample, sequenced in a study of blood T cell repertoires in COVID-19. Measured with immunoSEQ multiplex PCR; TCRdb has only the in-frame clones, and not every one. The table has over 20,000 clones, roughly 91% seen once. The sequenced material came from peripheral blood. These receptors were taken from a man aged 65 to 85 with active COVID-19. Both conserved end residues are part of each CDR3. Each record gives: V gene, D gene, J gene, clone size, CDR3 DNA, CDR3 protein. A D gene is named only where the DNA matches it firmly. The size entry is marked missing in some rows and otherwise reads once, few, many or a size class.

>TRBV7-6|TRBD1|TRBJ2-5|-
TGTGCCAGCAGCAAAGAGGGACAGAACCAAGAGACCCAGTACTTC
CASSKEGQNQETQYF
>TRBV2|TRBD1|TRBJ1-1|-
TGTGCCAGCAGTGGACAGGGTTACACTGAAGCTTTCTTT
CASSGQGYTEAFF
>TRBV7-2|-|TRBJ2-7|-
TGTGCCAGCAGCTTATTATACGAGCAGTACTTC
CASSLLYEQYF
>TRBV19|TRBD2|TRBJ2-4|-
TGTGCCAGTAGTGTGGGGGTTCTTGGCGGGAGTTGGGTGAACATTCAGTACTTC
CASSVGVLGGSWVNIQYF
>TRBV6-1|TRBD2|TRBJ2-7|-
TGTGCCAGCAGTGACCTCTGGACTAGCGGCTCCTACGAGCAGTACTTC
CASSDLWTSGSYEQYF
>TRBV13|-|TRBJ2-3|-
TGTGCCAGCAGCTTAGACCGGGATACGCAGTATTTT
CASSLDRDTQYF
>TRBV10-3|-|TRBJ2-7|-
TGTGCCTCTACCCCCCTGGCGGGGGCCGCCTACGAGCAGTACTTC
CASTPLAGAAYEQYF
>TRBV6-5|TRBD1|TRBJ1-5|-
TGTGCCAGCAGTTACTCAGGACAGGGGCCTAATCAGCCCCAGCATTTT
CASSYSGQGPNQPQHF
>TRBV5-1|TRBD2|TRBJ2-2|-
TGCGCCAGCAGGCTAAGCGGGAGTGTAACCGGGGAGTTGTTTTTT
CASRLSGSVTGELFF
>TRBV4-1|-|TRBJ1-1|-
TGCGCCAGCAGCCAAGATGCCAGGGGCCGTCTAGCTTTCTTT
CASSQDARGRLAFF
>TRBV3-1/TRBV3-2|-|TRBJ1-1|-
TGTGCCAGCAGCCAACGGGGTACCGCTGAAGCTTTCTTT
CASSQRGTAEAFF
>TRBV7-8|-|TRBJ2-3|-
TGTGCCAGCAGCTTAGTTGGGGGGGGCCGGGGGACAGATACGCAGTATTTT
CASSLVGGGRGTDTQYF
>TRBV19|TRBD1|TRBJ1-4|-
TGTGCCAGTAGTCAAAGAGGGTCAGGGGGCGTCAATGAAAAACTGTTTTTT
CASSQRGSGGVNEKLFF
>TRBV28|-|TRBJ1-2|-
TGTGCCAGCTTCCAGGGGAATGGCTACACCTTC
CASFQGNGYTF
>TRBV7-2|TRBD1|TRBJ1-5|-
TGTGCCAGCAGCCGGGACAGCATCCAGCCCCAGCATTTT
CASSRDSIQPQHF
>TRBV30|-|TRBJ1-5|few
TGTGCCTGGAGAGATCGGGGCAATCAGCCCCAGCATTTT
CAWRDRGNQPQHF
>TRBV18|TRBD2|TRBJ2-1|-
TGTGCCAGCTCGCCCGGGGGGGTGAGCTACAATGAGCAGTTCTTC
CASSPGGVSYNEQFF
>TRBV11-3|TRBD2|TRBJ2-3|-
TGTGCCAGCAGCCGAGGAGTAGGCGGGGGGGCCCTGCGGCGGCGGGATACGCAGTATTTT
CASSRGVGGGALRRRDTQYF
>TRBV10-2|TRBD1|TRBJ2-7|-
TGCGCCAGCAGTGAGTCTACAGGGGCCGAGCAGTACTTC
CASSESTGAEQYF
>TRBV5-8|-|TRBJ1-5|-
TGTGCCAGCAGCCTGCGACAGGTCCTCTATCAGCCCCAGCATTTT
CASSLRQVLYQPQHF
>TRBV7-8|-|TRBJ1-2|few
TGTGCCAGCAGCTTAGCGTCTCTGCGGAACTATGGCTACACCTTC
CASSLASLRNYGYTF
>TRBV27|-|TRBJ1-1|-
TGTGCCAGCAGTTTAAGGGGGGGGTCTGAAGCTTTCTTT
CASSLRGGSEAFF
>TRBV6-1|TRBD1|TRBJ2-3|-
TGTGCCAGCAGTGAAATGGGACAGGGGAACCCAGATACGCAGTATTTT
CASSEMGQGNPDTQYF
>TRBV6-1|TRBD1|TRBJ2-7|few
TGTGCCAGCAGTGAAAAAACAGGGGGGTACGAGCAGTACTTC
CASSEKTGGYEQYF
>TRBV5-6|-|TRBJ2-5|-
TGTGCCAGCAGCCGGGGGACCCAGTACTTC
CASSRGTQYF
>TRBV2|-|TRBJ1-5|-
TGTGCCAGCAGTACCAGGGATGGGGTGGGTCAGCCCCAGCATTTT
CASSTRDGVGQPQHF
>TRBV6-2/TRBV6-3|-|TRBJ2-1|-
TGTGCCAGCAGTTACCGGGGCGGGGAACCTTACAATGAGCAGTTCTTC
CASSYRGGEPYNEQFF
>TRBV6-5|TRBD1|TRBJ2-4|-
TGTGCCAGCAGTTACACGGGGCCGCGACAGGGGGACATTCAGTACTTC
CASSYTGPRQGDIQYF
>TRBV6-1|TRBD1|TRBJ1-2|few
TGTGCCAGCAGTGACGGGACAGGGGGCTTATCTGGTACCTTC
CASSDGTGGLSGTF
>TRBV2|TRBD1|TRBJ2-7|-
TGTGCCAGCAGGGAGACAGGGTGGGGTGAGCAGTACTTC
CASRETGWGEQYF
>TRBV5-1|-|TRBJ2-3|-
TGCGCCAGCAGCCCCCTCGGAGGGATCGCAGATACGCAGTATTTT
CASSPLGGIADTQYF
>TRBV28|-|TRBJ2-5|-
TGTGCCAGCAGTTCTTGGGGGCGGGAGACCCAGTACTTC
CASSSWGRETQYF
>TRBV5-1|-|TRBJ1-1|-
TGCGCCAGCAGCTTTCGATCAGGGGACCCTTCCGAAGCTTTCTTT
CASSFRSGDPSEAFF
>TRBV7-9|TRBD1|TRBJ1-5|-
TGTGCCAGCAGCTTAGCGCTTTTGACAGGGGGCTTGGGTCAGCCCCAGCATTTT
CASSLALLTGGLGQPQHF
>TRBV3-1/TRBV3-2|TRBD2|TRBJ2-7|-
TGTGCCAGCAGCCAAGGACTAGCGACTACCTACGAGCAGTACTTC
CASSQGLATTYEQYF
>TRBV24-1|-|TRBJ1-5|-
TGTGCCACCAGTGATTTCGCCGCAGGGGTCAGCAATCAGCCCCAGCATTTT
CATSDFAAGVSNQPQHF
>TRBV4-2|-|TRBJ2-3|-
TGTGCCAGCAGCCAACACCCCCAGAGGGCTATTAGCACAGATACGCAGTATTTT
CASSQHPQRAISTDTQYF
>TRBV30|-|TRBJ2-1|-
TGTGCCTGGAGTAGTGAACAGGGCTACAATGAGCAGTTCTTC
CAWSSEQGYNEQFF
>TRBV18|-|TRBJ1-6|-
TGTGCCAGCTCACCAAGTCCAGGGCCCGATAATTCACCCCTCCACTTT
CASSPSPGPDNSPLHF
>TRBV18|-|TRBJ2-2|-
TGTGCCAGCTCACCAACTGAGAACACCGGGGAGCTGTTTTTT
CASSPTENTGELFF
>TRBV3-1/TRBV3-2|-|TRBJ1-6|-
TGTGCCAGCAGCCATTCCCGGGCGGGGGCCAATTCACCCCTCCACTTT
CASSHSRAGANSPLHF
>TRBV3-1/TRBV3-2|TRBD1|TRBJ1-1|-
TGTGCCAGCAGCCAACCTGGACAGGGGGGAACTGAAGCTTTCTTT
CASSQPGQGGTEAFF
>TRBV19|TRBD2|TRBJ2-7|-
TGTGCCAGTAGTATAAGGGTCGGGAGGGCCGCCTACGAGCAGTACTTC
CASSIRVGRAAYEQYF
>TRBV5-1|TRBD2|TRBJ2-2|-
TGCGCCAGCAGCCGGGAGGTAGCGGGGCGAACCGGGGAGCTGTTTTTT
CASSREVAGRTGELFF
>TRBV7-7|TRBD2|TRBJ2-7|-
TGTGCCAGCAGCCCGGGAGGTTCCTACGAGCAGTACTTC
CASSPGGSYEQYF
>TRBV7-2|TRBD2|TRBJ2-5|-
TGTGCCAGCAGCTTAGTTACGGGGGGGGAGACCCAGTACTTC
CASSLVTGGETQYF
>TRBV6-5|-|TRBJ1-4|-
TGTGCCAGCAGTTTCAAAGAAAAACTGTTTTTT
CASSFKEKLFF
>TRBV4-1|TRBD2|TRBJ2-1|-
TGCGCCAGCAGCCAAGTTGCTAGCGGGGGACCACCCTACAATGAGCAGTTCTTC
CASSQVASGGPPYNEQFF
>TRBV11-3|TRBD1|TRBJ2-7|-
TGTGCCAGCAGCTTAGAGGGACAGGGGGCCTACGAGCAGTACTTC
CASSLEGQGAYEQYF
>TRBV6-5|-|TRBJ1-2|-
TGTGCCAGCAGGGCGCCAGACGGACTCGGCTATGGCTACACCTTC
CASRAPDGLGYGYTF
>TRBV6-1|TRBD2|TRBJ2-2|-
TGTGCCAGCGGTGAAGCCGGGATGGGAGGGGCGAACACCGGGGAGCTGTTTTTT
CASGEAGMGGANTGELFF
>TRBV9|TRBD1|TRBJ1-1|-
TGTGCCAGTAGCAGGGGGCACATGAACACTGAAGCTTTCTTT
CASSRGHMNTEAFF
>TRBV5-6|TRBD1|TRBJ1-2|-
TGTGCCAGCAGCTTGGGACAGGGGTACTATGGCTACACCTTC
CASSLGQGYYGYTF
>TRBV19|TRBD1|TRBJ2-1|-
TGTGCCAGTAGCCTCCGGGGACAGGCGGTAAGGGATGAGCAGTTCTTC
CASSLRGQAVRDEQFF
>TRBV3-1/TRBV3-2|-|TRBJ1-2|-
TGTGCCAGCAGCCAAGTGGACGGGGTTGGCTACACCTTC
CASSQVDGVGYTF
>TRBV18|TRBD2|TRBJ2-3|-
TGTGCCAGCTCGGGAACAGGGACTAGCGGGAGTTCAGATACGCAGTATTTT
CASSGTGTSGSSDTQYF
>TRBV21-1|-|TRBJ2-2|-
TGTGCCAGCAGCAACAGACTAGCGGGCACCGGGGAGCTGTTTTTT
CASSNRLAGTGELFF
>TRBV5-1|TRBD2|TRBJ2-7|-
TGCGCCAGCAGCTGGACTAGCGGAACCATCTACGAGCAGTACTTC
CASSWTSGTIYEQYF
>TRBV6-5|-|TRBJ2-1|-
TGTGCCAGCAGTTACTCGCGGGCGAGTGGAGACGAGCAGTTCTTC
CASSYSRASGDEQFF